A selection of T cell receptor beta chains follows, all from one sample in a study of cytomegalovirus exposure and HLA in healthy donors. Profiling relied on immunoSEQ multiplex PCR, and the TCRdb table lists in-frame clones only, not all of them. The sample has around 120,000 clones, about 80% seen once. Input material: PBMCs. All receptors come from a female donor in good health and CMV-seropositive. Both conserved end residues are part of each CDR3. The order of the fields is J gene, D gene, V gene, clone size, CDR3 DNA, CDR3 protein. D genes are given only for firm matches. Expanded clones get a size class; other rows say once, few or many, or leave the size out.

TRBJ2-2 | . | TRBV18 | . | TGTGCCAGCTCTCTGACGGGGGTAACGAACACCGGGGAGCTGTTTTTT | CASSLTGVTNTGELFF
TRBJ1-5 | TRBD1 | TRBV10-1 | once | TGCGCCAGCAGCGGGGACAGGAATCAGCCCCAGCATTTT | CASSGDRNQPQHF
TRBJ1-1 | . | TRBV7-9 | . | TGTGCCAGCAGCCAAAGGGGGAACACTGAAGCTTTCTTT | CASSQRGNTEAFF
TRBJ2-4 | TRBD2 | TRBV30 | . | TGTGCCTGGAGCCGGGGGGGCGTAACCAAAAACATTCAGTACTTC | CAWSRGGVTKNIQYF
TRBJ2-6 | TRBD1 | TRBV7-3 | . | TGTGCCAGCAGCTTAAGCCCCATGACAGGGGGAGCCAACGTCCTGACTTTC | CASSLSPMTGGANVLTF
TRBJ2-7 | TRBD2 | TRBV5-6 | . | TGTGCCAGCAGGCCGGGACTAGATTCGCTCGAGCAGTACTTC | CASRPGLDSLEQYF
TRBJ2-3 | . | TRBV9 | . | TGTGCCAGCAGCGTAGATTTACACTCGACAGTAGATACGCAGTATTTT | CASSVDLHSTVDTQYF
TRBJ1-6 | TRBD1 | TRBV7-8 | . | TGTGCCAGCAGCTTAGATAATACAGGGGTGAATTCACCCCTCCACTTT | CASSLDNTGVNSPLHF
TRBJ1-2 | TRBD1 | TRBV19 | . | TGTGCCAGTAATTTACCTCCGGGACAGGGCTATGGCTACACCTTC | CASNLPPGQGYGYTF
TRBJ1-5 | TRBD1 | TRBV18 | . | TGTGCCAGCTCACCACCGGGGGGACAGGGAAATCAGCCCCAGCATTTT | CASSPPGGQGNQPQHF
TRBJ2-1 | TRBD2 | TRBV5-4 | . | TGTGCCAGCCGAAGAGCGGGGTCCTCCTACAATGAGCAGTTCTTC | CASRRAGSSYNEQFF
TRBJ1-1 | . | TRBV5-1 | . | TGCGCCAGCAGCTTGCTGGGACATACGAACACTGAAGCTTTCTTT | CASSLLGHTNTEAFF
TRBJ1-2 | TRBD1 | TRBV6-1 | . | TGTGCCAGCAGCCACAGGGGGGCTAACTATGGCTACACCTTC | CASSHRGANYGYTF
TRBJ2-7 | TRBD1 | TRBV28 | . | TGTGCCAGCACTGGACAGGACAGCGAGCAGTACTTC | CASTGQDSEQYF
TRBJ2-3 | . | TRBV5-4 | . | TGTGCCAGCAGTACCGGGACTGCCCACACAGATACGCAGTATTTT | CASSTGTAHTDTQYF
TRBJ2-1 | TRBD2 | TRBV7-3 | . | TGTGCCAGCAGCCTACTAGCGACCAATGAGCAGTTCTTC | CASSLLATNEQFF
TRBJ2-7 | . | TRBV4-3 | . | TGCGCCAGCAGCCGAGAACAGGGTTCCTACGAGCAGTACTTC | CASSREQGSYEQYF
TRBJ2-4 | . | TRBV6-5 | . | TGTGCCAGCAGTTCCCAGGCCAAAAACATTCAGTACTTC | CASSSQAKNIQYF
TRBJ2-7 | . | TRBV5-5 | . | TGTGCCAGCAGCTTGGAATCTGTCGAGCAGTACTTC | CASSLESVEQYF
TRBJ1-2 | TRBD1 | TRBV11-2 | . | TGTGCCAGCAGCATGGGACAGGGGGTTCGCTACACCTTC | CASSMGQGVRYTF
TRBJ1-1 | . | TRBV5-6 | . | TGTGCCAGCAGCTTGGTCGGGCAGGGGAACACTGAAGCTTTCTTT | CASSLVGQGNTEAFF
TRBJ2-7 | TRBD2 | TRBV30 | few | TGTGCCTGGAGTGACCGAAGCGGGAACGAGCAGTACTTC | CAWSDRSGNEQYF
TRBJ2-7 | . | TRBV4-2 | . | TGTGCCAGCAGCCAAGCCTTCGGCGGCACAAACTACGAGCAGTACTTC | CASSQAFGGTNYEQYF
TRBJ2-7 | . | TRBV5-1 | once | TGCGCCAGCAGCTTTCAGGGCTACGAGCAGTACTTC | CASSFQGYEQYF
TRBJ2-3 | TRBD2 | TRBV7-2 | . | TGTGCCAGCAGCTCCTTAGCGGGGGGGGGAGATACGCAGTATTTT | CASSSLAGGGDTQYF
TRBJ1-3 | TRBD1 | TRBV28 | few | TGTGCCAGCACCCTTATAGGACAGGACATCTCTGGAAACACCATATATTTT | CASTLIGQDISGNTIYF
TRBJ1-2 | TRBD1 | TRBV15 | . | TGTGCCACCAGCAGAGGGGGGACAGGGGGCGCGGGCTACACCTTC | CATSRGGTGGAGYTF
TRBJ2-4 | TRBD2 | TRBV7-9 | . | TGTGCCACAGGACTAGCGGGCAAAAACATTCAGTACTTC | CATGLAGKNIQYF
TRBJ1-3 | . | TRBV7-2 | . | TGTGCCAGCAGCTCTATCCCTTACACCATATATTTT | CASSSIPYTIYF
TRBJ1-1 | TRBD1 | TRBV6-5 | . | TGTGCCAGCAGGTCACAGGGGAATACTGAAGCTTTCTTT | CASRSQGNTEAFF
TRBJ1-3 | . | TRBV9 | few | TGTGCCAGCAGTTTAGTGGGGGCGCAAGGAAACACCATATATTTT | CASSLVGAQGNTIYF
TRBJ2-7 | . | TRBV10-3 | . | TGTGCCATCAGTGAGGGACTCCCATCCTACGAGCAGTACTTC | CAISEGLPSYEQYF
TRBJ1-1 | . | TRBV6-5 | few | TGTGCCAGCAGTGATCGACAGGAGGACGAAGCTTTCTTT | CASSDRQEDEAFF
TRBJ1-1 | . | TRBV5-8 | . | TGTGCCAGCAGTCGTTCGGGGAGAGGTTACGAAGCTTTCTTT | CASSRSGRGYEAFF
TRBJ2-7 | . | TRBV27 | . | TGTGCCAGCAGTCAGGGAGGACTCTCCTACGAGCAGTACTTC | CASSQGGLSYEQYF
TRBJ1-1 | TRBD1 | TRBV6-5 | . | TGTGCCAGCAGAAGGACAGGGGCGGGGAACACTGAAGCTTTCTTT | CASRRTGAGNTEAFF
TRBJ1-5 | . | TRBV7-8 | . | TGTGCCAGCAGCCGGCTTCGGGTGAGGGGCAATCAGCCCCAGCATTTT | CASSRLRVRGNQPQHF
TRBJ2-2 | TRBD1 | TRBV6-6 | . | TGTGCCAGCAGACACGGGACAGTAACCGGGGAGCTGTTTTTT | CASRHGTVTGELFF
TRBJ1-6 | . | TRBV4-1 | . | TGCGCCAGCAGCCAAAGTCTAGGGACAAATAATTCACCCCTCCACTTT | CASSQSLGTNNSPLHF
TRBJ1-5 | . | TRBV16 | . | TGTGCCAGCAGCCAATCCTTACAGCTAAATCAGCCCCAGCATTTT | CASSQSLQLNQPQHF
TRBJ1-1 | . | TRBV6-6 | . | TGTGCCAGCAGGAATCAGGGTAACACTGAAGCTTTCTTT | CASRNQGNTEAFF
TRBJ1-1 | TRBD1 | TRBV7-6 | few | TGTGCCAGCAGTTCGAGACAGGGGCGGCAATCAAAAGCTTTCTTT | CASSSRQGRQSKAFF
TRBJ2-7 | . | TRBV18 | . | TGTGCCAGCTCACCAAAGCGGGTCAGCTCCTACGAGCAGTACTTC | CASSPKRVSSYEQYF
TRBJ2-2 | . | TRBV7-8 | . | TGTGCCAGCAGCGCCGGGACAAATACCGGGGAGCTGTTTTTT | CASSAGTNTGELFF
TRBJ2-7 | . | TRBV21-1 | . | TGTGCCAGCAGCCCCAGGGCCCCGTTGGTAACCTACGAGCAGTACTTC | CASSPRAPLVTYEQYF
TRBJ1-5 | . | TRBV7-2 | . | TGTGCCAGCAGCTTCGGGATCCCGATGGAGCCCCAGCATTTT | CASSFGIPMEPQHF
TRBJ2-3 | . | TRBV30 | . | TGTGCCTGGAGTCCTAACGGGGAGACGCAGTATTTT | CAWSPNGETQYF
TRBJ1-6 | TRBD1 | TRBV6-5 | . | TGTGCCAGCAGTTACCCGGACAGGGGGCGCCCCCTCCACTTT | CASSYPDRGRPLHF
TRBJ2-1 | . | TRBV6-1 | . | TGTGCCAGCAGTGTGGTAGCCCTACCCAATGAGCAGTTCTTC | CASSVVALPNEQFF
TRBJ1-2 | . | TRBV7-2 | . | TGTGCCAGCAGCTTAGGGACAGCCTATGGCTACACCTTC | CASSLGTAYGYTF
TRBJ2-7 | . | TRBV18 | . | TGTGCCAGCTCACCTACAGGGACCTACGAGCAGTACTTC | CASSPTGTYEQYF
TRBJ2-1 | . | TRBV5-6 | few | TGTGCCAGCAGCTTGCTCGTGGGGGGACCGGATGAGCAGTTCTTC | CASSLLVGGPDEQFF
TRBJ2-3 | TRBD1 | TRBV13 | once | TGTGCCAGCAGCCTCACCTGGAACAGGGGTGATGCAGATACGCAGTATTTT | CASSLTWNRGDADTQYF
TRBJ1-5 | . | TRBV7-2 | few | TGTGCCAGCAGCTCCAATTCTCAGCCCCAGCATTTT | CASSSNSQPQHF
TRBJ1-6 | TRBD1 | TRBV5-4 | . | TGTGCCAGCAGCTCGAGGACAGGGGGGGTGTCACCCCTCCACTTT | CASSSRTGGVSPLHF
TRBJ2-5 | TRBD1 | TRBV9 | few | TGTGCCAGCAGCGCTGCACAGGGGCCGCAAGAGACCCAGTACTTC | CASSAAQGPQETQYF